This TCR beta chain was sequenced in a study of beta chain features in type 1 diabetes. Isolated RNA was reverse transcribed in full, so expressed TCRB transcripts were sequenced. Profiling relied on immunoSEQ multiplex PCR, and the TCRdb table lists in-frame clones only, not all of them. This sample yields about 150,000 clones, of which about 12% are seen a single time; under 1.5% belongs to the top ten. Study-wide results and caveats: People with Type 1 diabetes carried modestly yet significantly shorter TCRB CDR3s in all four CD4+ subsets.

A word on this clone: No antigen is known for it.

The CDR3 has 15 amino acids. The V gene lost 3 bases and the J gene lost 1 base, with 12 bases spanning the gap. Looked up from germline, CDR1 is MGHDK and CDR2 is SYGVNS. This sequence originates from a man younger than 35 with type 1 diabetes. This sequence joins TRBV25-1 and TRBJ1-1; no clear D. Sequencing was performed on central memory CD4+ T cells from blood. The CDR3 sequence: CASSDNRRQNTEAFF. The CDR3 DNA reads as TGTGCCAGCAGTGATAATAGGCGGCAGAACACTGAAGCTTTCTTT.